The present entry profiles one T cell receptor beta chain with its context. The target antigen is unknown. Primers: 60 Vbeta forward and 13 Jbeta reverse. Measured with immunoSEQ multiplex PCR; TCRdb has only the in-frame clones, and not every one. The sample consists of fewer than 140,000 clones, roughly 82% of them appearing once. In germline, CDR1 is MDHEN, CDR2 SYDVKM. The J segment lost 0 bases and the V segment lost 7 bases, leaving 11 bases of the junction unmatched. The CDR3 is 16 residues long. The data were obtained in a study of cytomegalovirus exposure and HLA in healthy donors. The study, taken as a whole, reports: Generally TCR sequences proved uncommon, though certain public TCRs appeared in numerous donors. Reportedly, cytomegalovirus status was diagnosed with high sensitivity and specificity. In an earlier analysis, productive rearrangement rates for most beta V segments clustered near 90% or 30%. In a later analysis, productive TCRs from donors in an Asian-associated ancestry cluster reportedly carried fewer N-insertions than the cohort mean.

Specimen: PBMCs. This chain links TRBV28 with TRBJ1-1; 7 positions agree with TRBD1. This receptor was taken from a male donor in good health and CMV-seropositive. This CDR3 is CASTIPGQRLNTEAFF. The CDR3 DNA is TGTGCCAGCACCATCCCGGGACAGCGCTTGAACACTGAAGCTTTCTTT.